This T cell receptor beta chain was documented in a study of blood T cell repertoires in COVID-19. Study-level information: Both acute and convalescent COVID-19 samples were obtained from the United States, Italy and Spain. T cells, B-cell-depleted T cells, or PBMCs provided the cDNA or gDNA that served as material.

Per the authors' pipeline: Researchers report that nucleated cell counts were estimated from reference gene primer amplification. Here immunoSEQ multiplex PCR was the method, and the copy in TCRdb shows in-frame clones only, minus some. V, J and clone size were drawn from that table, and D and trimming were deduced from the DNA. Here the sample spans about 160,000 clones, 82% being singletons. The origin of this receptor is an elderly woman with active or convalescent COVID-19. The material sequenced was peripheral blood.

The CDR3 nucleotides are TGTGCCAGCAGCGGAAGACTAGCGGGAGTAAAAACCGGGGAGCTGTTTTTT. Encoded protein: CASSGRLAGVKTGELFF. This chain joins TRBV9 and TRBJ2-2, with 12 bases aligning to TRBD2. This CDR3 contains 17 residues. V shed 3 bases, J shed 5 bases, and the junction held 8 bases outside the gene matches. Germline lookup yields CDR1 SGDLS and CDR2 YYNGEE.